The sample holds many counts of the clone carrying this T cell receptor (beta chain). This sample stems from a study of regulatory T cells in long-lasting Graves disease. As to time point: newly diagnosed GD, antithyroid drugs for less than 3 months. The TCR library was made from RNA that had been extracted from PBMCs in TRIzol. V was clipped by 6 bases and J by 7 bases; unmatched bases: 9. The CDR3 extends over 15 amino acids. CDR3 regions were amplified by Arm-PCR using iRepertoire HTBI primers to build TCR beta libraries. TCRdb reanalysed the multiplex PCR reads using MiXCR and keeps one entry per CDR3 protein. This table holds some 340,000 distinct CDR3 sequences, approximately 10% found once. A further study also used this sample, focusing on T cells in Graves' hyperthyroidism and ophthalmopathy. Turning to that study: First-round RT-PCR targeting the TCR CDR3 was performed with the HTBI primer set. Model-based prediction identified ophthalmopathy a median approximately 6 months prior to its onset.

This sample comprised peripheral blood mononuclear cells (PBMCs), obtained at new diagnosis, from a patient treated with antithyroid drugs. The chain is built from TRBV12-3 or TRBV12-4 and TRBJ1-5, with 10 bases that match TRBD1. The source of this sequence is a woman in her late teens or twenties with Graves disease. CDR3 amino acids: CASRATGGFGQPQHF. CDR3 DNA sequence: TGTGCCAGCAGAGCGACAGGGGGCTTTGGACAGCCCCAGCATTTT.